A selection of T cell receptor beta chains follows, all from one sample in a study of blood T cells in healthy people across ages. TCRdb analysed the 5' RACE reads with MiXCR anew, one entry per CDR3 protein. The table shows more than 800,000 distinct CDR3 sequences, with 29% occurring only once. What was sequenced was blood. These receptors were obtained from a woman at least 80 years old in good health. CDR3s leave out the opening cysteine and the closing phenylalanine or tryptophan.

TRBV20-1	TRBJ1-6	SAVQGSNSPLH
TRBV15	TRBJ2-2	ATSNQDTLTGELF
TRBV2	TRBJ1-1	ASSELDQGAF
TRBV30	TRBJ1-1	AWRGQKNTEAF
TRBV12-3/TRBV12-4	TRBJ2-3	ASNLAGGRADTQY
TRBV6-1	TRBJ1-2	ASRTDRGNYGYT
TRBV12-3/TRBV12-4	TRBJ2-5	ASSLVRRGPQETQY
TRBV24-1	TRBJ2-1	ATSERRPNSYNEQF
TRBV11-1	TRBJ1-1	ASSMQGNTEAF
TRBV7-2	TRBJ1-2	ASSLDLGRRSNYGYT
TRBV9	TRBJ2-1	ASSVALAGGPWEQF
TRBV7-2	TRBJ2-4	ASSRSRTSGGVKNIQY
TRBV7-9	TRBJ1-1	ASSQAYTEAF
TRBV21-1	TRBJ2-3	ASSKKTGGTGSTDTQY
TRBV5-1	TRBJ2-3	ASSTGTSAPDTQY
TRBV7-2	TRBJ1-6	ASSLFVGQINSPLH
TRBV27	TRBJ2-3	ASSYTGFTDTQY
TRBV5-1	TRBJ2-1	ASSLDSGPGDEQF
TRBV7-8	TRBJ2-7	ASSLDEGITYEQY
TRBV6-2/TRBV6-3	TRBJ2-2	ASSYSNLGELF
TRBV15	TRBJ2-1	ATSRDLWTSGGSSDEQF
TRBV7-2	TRBJ2-5	ASSSVGGGVQETQY
TRBV5-6	TRBJ2-3	ASTLRGSTDTQY
TRBV4-1	TRBJ1-2	ASSQPRPRGYGYT
TRBV20-1	TRBJ2-3	SAPTSGGPTDTQY
TRBV27	TRBJ2-3	ASSSGLAGDTQY
TRBV7-2	TRBJ2-3	ASSLDSPVVWNTQY
TRBV2	TRBJ1-2	ASRSLGEINYGYT
TRBV14	TRBJ2-5	ASSRLAGGRTQY
TRBV7-2	TRBJ1-2	ASSLAKGGSYGYT
TRBV7-2	TRBJ1-5	ASSLGSVAQPQH
TRBV20-1	TRBJ2-1	SADTGTVYNEQF
TRBV14	TRBJ2-3	ASSQDWTSGGTDTQY
TRBV28	TRBJ2-4	ASSLGAGGFMEQY
TRBV10-3	TRBJ2-3	AISDPGGGRTDTQY
TRBV3-1	TRBJ2-3	ASSQGTLAGSDTQY
TRBV18	.	ASSEDRATREQY
TRBV7-9	TRBJ1-2	ASGDRGQGYT
TRBV12-3/TRBV12-4	TRBJ1-5	ASSLDRYQPQH
TRBV29-1	TRBJ2-5	SVPSWGQGAETQY
TRBV6-6	TRBJ2-7	ASSRQGNSYEQY
TRBV7-2	TRBJ1-1	ASSLGQTNTEAF
TRBV12-3/TRBV12-4	TRBJ2-3	ASSFSSSTDTQY
TRBV7-2	TRBJ1-2	ASSLDRQLGYT
TRBV3-1	TRBJ2-7	ASSQVFSGRRGSEQY
TRBV7-9	TRBJ1-1	ASSLRAGANTEAF
TRBV15	TRBJ2-3	ATSREGGSADTQY
TRBV18	TRBJ1-2	ASSPIDSYGYT
TRBV7-2	TRBJ2-1	ASSRELLAGIYNEQF
TRBV10-3	TRBJ2-2	AISATGTNTGELF
TRBV20-1	.	SASRGTFYEQY
TRBV6-5	TRBJ2-1	ASSYSMVERGGRDEQF
TRBV4-3	TRBJ2-3	ASSQVPGTSTDTQY
TRBV7-2	TRBJ2-2	ASGKGFTGELF
TRBV20-1	TRBJ2-3	SAQTAFSTDTQY